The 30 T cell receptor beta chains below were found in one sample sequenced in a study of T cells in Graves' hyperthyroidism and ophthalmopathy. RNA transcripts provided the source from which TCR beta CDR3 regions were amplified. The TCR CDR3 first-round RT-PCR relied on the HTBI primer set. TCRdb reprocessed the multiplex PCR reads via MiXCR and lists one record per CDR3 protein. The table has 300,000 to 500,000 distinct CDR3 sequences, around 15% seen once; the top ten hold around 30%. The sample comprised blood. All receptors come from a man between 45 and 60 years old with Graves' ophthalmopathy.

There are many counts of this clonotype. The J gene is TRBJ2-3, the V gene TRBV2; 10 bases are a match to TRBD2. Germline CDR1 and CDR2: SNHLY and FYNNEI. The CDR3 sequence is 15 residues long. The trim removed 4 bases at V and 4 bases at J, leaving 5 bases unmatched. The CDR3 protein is CASSGLAGDADTQYF. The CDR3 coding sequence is TGTGCCAGCAGTGGACTAGCGGGCGATGCAGATACGCAGTATTTT.

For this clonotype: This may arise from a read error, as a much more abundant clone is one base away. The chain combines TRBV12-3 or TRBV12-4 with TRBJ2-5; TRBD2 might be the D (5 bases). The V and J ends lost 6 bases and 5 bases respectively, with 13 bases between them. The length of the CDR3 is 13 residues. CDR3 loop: CASRDGVKETQYF. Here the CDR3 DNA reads TGTGCCAGCAGGGACGGGGTGAAGGAGACCCAGTACTTC.

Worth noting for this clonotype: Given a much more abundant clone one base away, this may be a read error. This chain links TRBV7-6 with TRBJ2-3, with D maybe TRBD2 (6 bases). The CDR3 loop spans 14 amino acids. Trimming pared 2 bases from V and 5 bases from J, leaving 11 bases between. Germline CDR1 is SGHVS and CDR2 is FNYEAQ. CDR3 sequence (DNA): TGTGCCAGCAGCTTATCCGGGAGAGGAGATACGCAGTATTTT. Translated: CASSLSGRGDTQYF. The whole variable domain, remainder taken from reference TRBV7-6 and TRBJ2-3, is GAGVSQSPRYKVTKRGQDVALRCDPISGHVSLYWYRQALGQGPEFLTYFNYEAQQDKSGLPNDRFSAERPEGSISTLTIQRTEQRDSAMYRCASSLSGRGDTQYFGPGTRLTVL.

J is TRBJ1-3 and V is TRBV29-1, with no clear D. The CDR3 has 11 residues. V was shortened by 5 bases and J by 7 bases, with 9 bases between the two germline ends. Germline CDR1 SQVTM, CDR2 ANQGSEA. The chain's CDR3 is CSVITGNTIYF. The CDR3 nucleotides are TGCAGCGTTATCACGGGGAACACCATATATTTT.

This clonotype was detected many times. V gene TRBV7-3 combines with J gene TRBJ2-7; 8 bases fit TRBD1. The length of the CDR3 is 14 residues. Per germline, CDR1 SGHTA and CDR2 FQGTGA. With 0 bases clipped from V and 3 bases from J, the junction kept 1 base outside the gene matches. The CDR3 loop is CASSLTGQGYEQYF. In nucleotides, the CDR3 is TGTGCCAGCAGCTTAACTGGACAGGGCTACGAGCAGTACTTC. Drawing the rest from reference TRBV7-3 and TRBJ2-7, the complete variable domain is GAGVSQTPSNKVTEKGKYVELRCDPISGHTALYWYRQSLGQGPEFLIYFQGTGAADDSGLPNDRFFAVRPEGSVSTLKIQRTERGDSAVYLCASSLTGQGYEQYFGPGTRLTVT.

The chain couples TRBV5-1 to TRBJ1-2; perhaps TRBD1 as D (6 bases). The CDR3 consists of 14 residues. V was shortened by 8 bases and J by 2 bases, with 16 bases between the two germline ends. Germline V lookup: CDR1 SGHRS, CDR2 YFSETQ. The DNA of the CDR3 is TGCGCCAGTAGCACAGGGACCAGCAACTATGGCTACACCTTC. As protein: CASSTGTSNYGYTF.

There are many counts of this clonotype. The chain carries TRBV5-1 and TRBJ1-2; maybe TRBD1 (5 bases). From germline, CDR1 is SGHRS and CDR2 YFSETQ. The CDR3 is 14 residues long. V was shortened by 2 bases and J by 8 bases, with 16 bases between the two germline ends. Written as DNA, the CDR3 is TGCGCCAGCAGCTTCGGGGCCGCGATTGAGGGCTACACCTTC. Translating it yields CASSFGAAIEGYTF. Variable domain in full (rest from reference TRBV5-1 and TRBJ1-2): KAGVTQTPRYLIKTRGQQVTLSCSPISGHRSVSWYQQTPGQGLQFLFEYFSETQRNKGNFPGRFSGRQFSNSRSEMNVSTLELGDSALYLCASSFGAAIEGYTFGSGTRLTVV.

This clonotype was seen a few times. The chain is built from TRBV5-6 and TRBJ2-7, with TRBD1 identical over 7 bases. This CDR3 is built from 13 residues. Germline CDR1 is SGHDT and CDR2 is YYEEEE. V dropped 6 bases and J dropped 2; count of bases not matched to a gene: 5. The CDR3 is CASMTGPAYEQYF. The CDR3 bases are TGTGCCAGCATGACAGGGCCCGCCTACGAGCAGTACTTC.

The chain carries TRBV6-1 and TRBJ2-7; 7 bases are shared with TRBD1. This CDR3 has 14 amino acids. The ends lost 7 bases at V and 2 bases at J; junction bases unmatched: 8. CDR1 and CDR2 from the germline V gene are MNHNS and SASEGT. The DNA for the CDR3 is TGTGCCAGCAACCCCGGGACAGAAGCCTACGAGCAGTACTTC. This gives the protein CASNPGTEAYEQYF.

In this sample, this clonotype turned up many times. CDR3 in DNA: TGTGCCAGCAGCGAGACAGGGCAAAGCACCGGGGAGCTGTTTTTT. It yields the protein CASSETGQSTGELFF. The rearrangement joins TRBV7-6 to TRBJ2-2; 7 bases match TRBD1. After removal of 5 bases from V and 4 bases from J, the junction contained 7 bases not matched to a gene. Germline lookup yields CDR1 SGHVS and CDR2 FNYEAQ. The CDR3 loop spans 15 amino acids.

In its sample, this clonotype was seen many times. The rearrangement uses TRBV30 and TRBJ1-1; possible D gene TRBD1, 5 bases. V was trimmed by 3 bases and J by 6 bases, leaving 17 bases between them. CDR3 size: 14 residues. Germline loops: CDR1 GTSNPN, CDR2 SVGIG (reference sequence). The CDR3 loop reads CAWSGGPGHAEAFF. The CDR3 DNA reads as TGTGCCTGGAGCGGAGGCCCGGGGCACGCTGAAGCTTTCTTT.

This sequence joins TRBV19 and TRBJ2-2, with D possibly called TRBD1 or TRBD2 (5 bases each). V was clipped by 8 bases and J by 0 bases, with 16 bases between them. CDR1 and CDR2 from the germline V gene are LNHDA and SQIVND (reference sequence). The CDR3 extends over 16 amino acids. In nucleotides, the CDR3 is TGTGCCAGTCGCCAGGACTGGGGACCGAACACCGGGGAGCTGTTTTTT. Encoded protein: CASRQDWGPNTGELFF.

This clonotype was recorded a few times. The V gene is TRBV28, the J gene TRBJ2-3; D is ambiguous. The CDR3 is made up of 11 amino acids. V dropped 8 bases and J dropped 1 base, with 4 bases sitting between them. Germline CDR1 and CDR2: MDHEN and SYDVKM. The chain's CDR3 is CASHGTDTQYF. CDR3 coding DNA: TGTGCCAGCCATGGCACAGATACGCAGTATTTT.

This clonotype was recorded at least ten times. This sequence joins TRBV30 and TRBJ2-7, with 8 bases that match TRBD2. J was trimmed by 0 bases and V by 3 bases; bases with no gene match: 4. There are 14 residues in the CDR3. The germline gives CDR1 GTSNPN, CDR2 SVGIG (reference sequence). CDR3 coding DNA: TGTGCCTGGAGCCGGGAGGGGAACTCCTACGAGCAGTACTTC. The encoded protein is CAWSREGNSYEQYF.

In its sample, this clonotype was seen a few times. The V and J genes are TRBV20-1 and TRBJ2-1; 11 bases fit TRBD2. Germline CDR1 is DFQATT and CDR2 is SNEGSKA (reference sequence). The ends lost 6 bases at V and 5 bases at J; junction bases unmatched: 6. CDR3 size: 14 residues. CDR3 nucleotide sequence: TGCAGTGCGACCACTAGCGGGAGAAACAATGAGCAGTTCTTC. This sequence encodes CSATTSGRNNEQFF.

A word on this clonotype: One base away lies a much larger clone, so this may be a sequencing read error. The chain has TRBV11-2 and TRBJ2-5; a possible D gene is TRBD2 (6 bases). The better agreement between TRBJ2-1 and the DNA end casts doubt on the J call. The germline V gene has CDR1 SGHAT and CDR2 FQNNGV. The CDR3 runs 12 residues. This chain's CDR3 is CASSLSRETQFF. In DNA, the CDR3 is TGTGCCAGCAGCTTATCCCGGGAGACCCAGTTCTTC.

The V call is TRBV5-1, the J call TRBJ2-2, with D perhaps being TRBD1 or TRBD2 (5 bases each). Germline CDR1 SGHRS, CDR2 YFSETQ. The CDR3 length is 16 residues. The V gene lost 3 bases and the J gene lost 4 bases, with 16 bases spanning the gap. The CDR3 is CASSSPGRAGTGELFF. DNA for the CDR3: TGCGCCAGCAGCTCCCCTGGCAGGGCGGGCACCGGGGAGCTGTTTTTT.

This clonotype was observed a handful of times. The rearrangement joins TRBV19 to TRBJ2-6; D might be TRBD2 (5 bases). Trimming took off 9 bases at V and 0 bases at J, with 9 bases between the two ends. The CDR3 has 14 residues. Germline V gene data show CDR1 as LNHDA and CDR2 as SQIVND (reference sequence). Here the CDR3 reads CASKRNSGANVLTF. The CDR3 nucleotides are TGTGCCAGCAAGCGGAACTCTGGGGCCAACGTCCTGACTTTC.

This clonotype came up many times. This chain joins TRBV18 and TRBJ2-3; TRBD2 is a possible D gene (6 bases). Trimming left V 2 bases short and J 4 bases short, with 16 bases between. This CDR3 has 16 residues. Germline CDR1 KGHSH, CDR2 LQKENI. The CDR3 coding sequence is TGTGCCAGCTCACCAACGTCGGGGGTTGCTTCAGATACGCAGTATTTT. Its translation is CASSPTSGVASDTQYF.

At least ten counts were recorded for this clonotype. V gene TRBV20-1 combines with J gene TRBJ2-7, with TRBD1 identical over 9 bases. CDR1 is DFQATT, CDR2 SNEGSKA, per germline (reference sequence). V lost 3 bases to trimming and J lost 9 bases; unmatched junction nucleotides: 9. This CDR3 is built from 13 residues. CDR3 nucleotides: TGCAGTGCTAGGCAACCCGGGACAGGGATGCAGTACTTC. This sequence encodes CSARQPGTGMQYF.

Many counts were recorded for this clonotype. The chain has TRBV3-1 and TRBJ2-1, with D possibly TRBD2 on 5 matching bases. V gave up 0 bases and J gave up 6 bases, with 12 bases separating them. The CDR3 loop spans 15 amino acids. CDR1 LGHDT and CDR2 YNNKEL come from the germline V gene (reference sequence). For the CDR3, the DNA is TGTGCCAGCAGCCAAGACCTAGCTGGGGTCAATGAGCAGTTCTTC. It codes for CASSQDLAGVNEQFF.

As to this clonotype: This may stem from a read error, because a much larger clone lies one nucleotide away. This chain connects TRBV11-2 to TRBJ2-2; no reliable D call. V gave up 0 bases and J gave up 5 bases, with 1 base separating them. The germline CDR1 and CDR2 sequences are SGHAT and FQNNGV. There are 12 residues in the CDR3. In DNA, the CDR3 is TGTGCCAGCAGCTTAGAGACCGGGGAGCTGTTTTTT. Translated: CASSLETGELFF. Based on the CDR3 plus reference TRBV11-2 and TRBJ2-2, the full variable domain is EAGVAQSPRYKIIEKRQSVAFWCNPISGHATLYWYQQILGQGPKLLIQFQNNGVVDDSQLPKDRFSAERLKGVDSTLKIQPAKLEDSAVYLCASSLETGELFFGEGSRLTVL.

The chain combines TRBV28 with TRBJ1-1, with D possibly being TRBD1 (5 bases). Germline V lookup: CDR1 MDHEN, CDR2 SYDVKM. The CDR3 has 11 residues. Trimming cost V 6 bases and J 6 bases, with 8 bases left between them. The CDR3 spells CASSPGPEAFF. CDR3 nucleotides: TGTGCCAGCAGCCCGGGGCCTGAAGCTTTCTTT.

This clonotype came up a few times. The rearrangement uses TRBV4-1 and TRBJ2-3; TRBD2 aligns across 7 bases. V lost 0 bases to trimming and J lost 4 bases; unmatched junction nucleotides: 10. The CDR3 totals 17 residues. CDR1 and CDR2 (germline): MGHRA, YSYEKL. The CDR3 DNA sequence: TGCGCCAGCAGCCAAGATTTAGGACTAGGGTGGCCAGATACGCAGTATTTT. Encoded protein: CASSQDLGLGWPDTQYF.

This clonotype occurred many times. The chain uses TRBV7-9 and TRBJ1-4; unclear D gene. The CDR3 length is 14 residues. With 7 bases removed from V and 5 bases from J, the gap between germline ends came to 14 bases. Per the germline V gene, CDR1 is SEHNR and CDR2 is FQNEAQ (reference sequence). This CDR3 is CASTLTGLNEKLFF. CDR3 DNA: TGTGCCAGCACGCTAACCGGGCTGAATGAAAAACTGTTTTTT.

DNA of the CDR3: TGTGCCAGCAGTCAGGGGCTTCGGACCCAGTACTTC. Protein product: CASSQGLRTQYF. V usage is TRBV6-2 or TRBV6-3 and J usage is TRBJ2-5, with D tentatively TRBD1 (6 bases). Germline-derived CDR1 and CDR2 are MNHEY and SVGEGT. Trimming cost V 5 bases and J 7 bases, with 11 bases left between them. This CDR3 has 12 amino acids.

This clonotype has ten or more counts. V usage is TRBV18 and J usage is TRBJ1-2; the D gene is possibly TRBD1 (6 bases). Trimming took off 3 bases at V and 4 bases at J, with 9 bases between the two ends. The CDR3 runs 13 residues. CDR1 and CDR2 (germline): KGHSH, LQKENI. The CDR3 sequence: CASSPGQLYGYTF. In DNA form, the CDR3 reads TGTGCCAGCTCACCTGGACAGCTCTATGGCTACACCTTC.

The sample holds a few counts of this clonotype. CDR3 in amino acids: CASSSGQGSEKLFF. The CDR3 nucleotides read TGTGCCAGCAGCTCGGGACAGGGGAGTGAAAAACTGTTTTTT. The gene calls are TRBV7-9 and TRBJ1-4; TRBD1 matches 10 bases. V lost 4 bases, J lost 7 bases, and 3 bases stayed unmatched. CDR3 length: 14 amino acids. In germline, CDR1 is SEHNR, CDR2 FQNEAQ (reference sequence).

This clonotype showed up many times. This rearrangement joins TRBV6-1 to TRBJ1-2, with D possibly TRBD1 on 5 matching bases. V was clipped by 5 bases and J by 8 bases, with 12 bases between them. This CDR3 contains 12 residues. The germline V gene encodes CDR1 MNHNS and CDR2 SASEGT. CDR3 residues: CASSSRGGGYTF. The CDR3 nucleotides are TGTGCCAGCAGTAGTAGGGGCGGGGGCTACACCTTC.

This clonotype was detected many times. CDR3 sequence (DNA): TGTGCCAGCAGGCCGACAGTTATTAGCAATCAGCCCCAGCATTTT. This encodes CASRPTVISNQPQHF. V gene TRBV27 combines with J gene TRBJ1-5; D possibly corresponds to TRBD1 (5 bases). CDR3 length equals 15 residues. V lost 6 bases and J 0 bases, leaving 12 bases between the germline ends. Germline loops: CDR1 MNHEY, CDR2 SMNVEV (reference sequence).